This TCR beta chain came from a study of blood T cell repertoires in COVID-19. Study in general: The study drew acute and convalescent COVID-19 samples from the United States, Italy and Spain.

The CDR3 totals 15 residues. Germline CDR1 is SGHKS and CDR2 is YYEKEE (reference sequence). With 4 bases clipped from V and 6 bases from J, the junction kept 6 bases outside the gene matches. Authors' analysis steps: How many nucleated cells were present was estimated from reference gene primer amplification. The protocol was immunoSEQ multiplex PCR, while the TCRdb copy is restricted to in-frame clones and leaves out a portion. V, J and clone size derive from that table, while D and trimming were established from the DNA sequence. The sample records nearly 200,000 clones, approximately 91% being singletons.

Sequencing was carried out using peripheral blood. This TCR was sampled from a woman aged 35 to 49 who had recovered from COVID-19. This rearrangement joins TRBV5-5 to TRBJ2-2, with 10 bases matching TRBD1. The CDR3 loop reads CASSRQGAIPGELFF. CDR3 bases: TGTGCCAGCAGCCGACAGGGGGCGATCCCCGGGGAGCTGTTTTTT. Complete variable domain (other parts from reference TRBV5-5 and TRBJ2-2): DAGVTQSPTHLIKTRGQQVTLRCSPISGHKSVSWYQQVLGQGPQFIFQYYEKEERGRGNFPDRFSARQFPNYSSELNVNALLLGDSALYLCASSRQGAIPGELFFGEGSRLTVL.